A selection of T cell receptor beta chains follows, all from one sample in a study of tumor-infiltrating lymphocytes in primary liver carcinoma. TCRdb fed the multiplex PCR reads into MiXCR, producing one record per CDR3 protein. The repertoire includes about 110,000 distinct CDR3 sequences, approximately 82% of them detected once, and approximately 21% sits in the top ten. Input material: liver tumor tissue from sampling region 3. These receptors all stem from a man aged 35-49 years with primary liver carcinoma and hepatitis B virus infection. CDR3s include the opening cysteine and the closing phenylalanine or tryptophan. A D gene is named only where the DNA matches it firmly. Size is stated for part of the rows, as once, few or many counts, or as a class when the clone is expanded.

clone size | CDR3 length | J gene | V gene | D gene | CDR3 protein | CDR3 DNA
once | 16 | TRBJ2-1 | TRBV7-9 | TRBD2 | CASWNRGTSGSDEQFF | TGTGCCAGTTGGAACCGTGGGACTAGCGGGAGCGATGAGCAGTTCTTC
. | 12 | TRBJ1-1 | TRBV6-1 | . | CASSILNTEALF | TGTGCCAGTAGTATCCTGAACACTGAAGCTCTCTTT
. | 13 | TRBJ2-2 | TRBV4-1 | . | CASSHAVAGELLF | TGCGCTAGCAGCCACGCCGTAGCCGGGGAGCTGTTGTTT
. | 16 | TRBJ1-1 | TRBV30 | . | CAWRDQGRGASTEAFF | TGTGCCTGGAGGGACCAAGGAAGGGGGGCTAGCACCGAAGCTTTCTTT
. | 15 | TRBJ2-3 | TRBV10-3 | . | CAISEVSGSTDTHYF | TGTGCCATCAGTGAAGTGAGCGGCAGCACAGATACGCACTATTTT
. | 16 | TRBJ2-1 | TRBV4-1 | TRBD2 | CANSQGGLAGDNEQFF | TGCGCCAACAGCCAAGGTGGACTAGCGGGAGACAATGAGCAGTTCTTC
. | 14 | TRBJ2-7 | TRBV6-2/TRBV6-3 | . | CAINDAKRRYEQYF | TGTGCCATCAACGACGCCAAGAGAAGGTACGAGCAGTACTTC
. | 13 | TRBJ2-2 | TRBV6-5 | . | CVSSYQDTGELFF | TGTGTCAGCAGTTACCAGGATACCGGGGAGCTGTTTTTT
. | 15 | TRBJ1-5 | TRBV12-3/TRBV12-4 | TRBD1 | CGSIFGTGGHQPQHF | TGTGGCAGCATATTCGGGACAGGGGGCCATCAGCCCCAGCATTTT
. | 18 | TRBJ2-1 | TRBV6-1 | TRBD2 | CASSGAPTSGTSYNEQFF | TGTGCTAGCAGTGGAGCCCCGACTAGCGGGACCTCCTACAATGAGCAGTTCTTC
. | 15 | TRBJ2-7 | TRBV7-8 | . | CASSLLNLSSYEQYF | TGCGCCAGCAGCTTATTGAACCTGAGCTCCTACGAGCAGTACTTC
. | 14 | TRBJ2-7 | TRBV6-5 | . | CASRNVFMDYEQYF | TGTGCCAGCCGGAACGTTTTTATGGATTACGAGCAGTACTTC
. | 11 | TRBJ2-3 | TRBV29-1 | . | CSAAKTDSQYF | TGCAGCGCGGCAAAGACAGATTCGCAGTATTTT
. | 14 | TRBJ2-3 | TRBV5-1 | . | CASSLPAGSDTQYF | TGCGCCAGCAGCTTACCAGCGGGCTCAGATACGCAGTATTTT
few | 13 | TRBJ2-7 | TRBV6-2/TRBV6-3 | . | CASNLDAIYEQYF | TGTGCCAGCAATTTGGACGCTATCTACGAGCAGTACTTC
. | 13 | TRBJ2-1 | TRBV28 | . | CASSHGPFNELFF | TGTGCCAGCAGCCATGGACCCTTCAATGAGCTGTTCTTC
. | 15 | TRBJ2-7 | TRBV5-1 | . | CVSTQFPSAEYEQYF | TGCGTCAGCACCCAGTTTCCTAGTGCCGAATACGAGCAGTACTTC
. | 11 | TRBJ2-1 | TRBV12-3/TRBV12-4 | . | CASSDRNEQLF | TGTGCCAGTAGTGACAGGAATGAGCAGTTATTC
. | 15 | TRBJ2-3 | TRBV4-1 | . | CASSPRAGVIDRQYF | TGCGCCAGCAGCCCGCGAGCTGGAGTGATTGATAGGCAGTATTTT
. | 15 | TRBJ2-6 | TRBV6-1 | TRBD1 | CVSSEGQGGANVLTF | TGTGTCAGCAGTGAAGGACAGGGTGGGGCCAACGTCCTGACTTTC
. | 14 | TRBJ2-3 | TRBV5-6 | TRBD1 | CASDSSGGTNTQYF | TGTGCCAGCGATTCGTCAGGGGGCACAAATACACAGTATTTT
few | 13 | TRBJ1-5 | TRBV20-1 | . | CSARDWSNQPQHF | TGCAGTGCTAGAGATTGGAGCAATCAGCCCCAGCATTTT
once | 14 | TRBJ2-2 | TRBV4-3 | . | CANSQGLNTGELFF | TGCGCCAACAGCCAGGGACTGAACACCGGAGAGCTGTTCTTT
. | 15 | TRBJ2-7 | TRBV6-1 | . | CASSTSTRGSYEQYF | TGTGCCAGTAGTACTTCGACTAGAGGGAGTTACGAGCAGTACTTC
. | 16 | TRBJ2-6 | TRBV10-1 | TRBD1 | CATPAGSETGVNVLTF | TGCGCCACCCCTGCAGGTAGCGAAACAGGGGTCAACGTCCTGACTTTC
. | 15 | TRBJ2-5 | TRBV29-1 | TRBD1 | CSVRFPGQGIETHYF | TGCAGCGTCCGATTCCCGGGACAGGGGATTGAGACCCACTACTTC
. | 11 | TRBJ2-1 | TRBV24-1 | . | CATGRDEEQFF | TGTGCCACAGGGCGGGATGAAGAGCAGTTCTTC
. | 16 | TRBJ2-4 | TRBV28 | . | CASSNQEPIAKNIQYF | TGTGCCAGCAGCAATCAAGAGCCCATAGCCAAAAACATTCAGTATTTC
once | 13 | TRBJ2-5 | TRBV29-1 | TRBD2 | CSVDSGGQETQYF | TGCAGCGTTGATTCGGGAGGTCAAGAGACCCAATACTTC
. | 16 | TRBJ2-1 | TRBV6-1 | TRBD2 | CVCSTLTSGRNHEQFF | TGTGTCTGCAGTACCTTGACTAGCGGGAGAAACCATGAGCAGTTCTTC
. | 17 | TRBJ2-1 | TRBV5-6 | . | CTSSLGRSRPGYSEQFF | TGTACCAGCAGCTTGGGACGGAGCCGCCCTGGGTACAGTGAGCAGTTCTTC
few | 15 | TRBJ2-1 | TRBV11-2 | . | CASSLTSPSTGEQFF | TGTGCCAGCAGCTTAACATCACCGTCCACGGGGGAGCAGTTCTTC
once | 15 | TRBJ2-5 | TRBV4-3 | TRBD2 | CASSQYLAEEDTQYF | TGTGCCAGCAGCCAATATCTAGCGGAGGAAGATACCCAGTACTTC
. | 12 | TRBJ2-1 | TRBV29-1 | . | CSVDSRINEHFF | TGCAGCGTAGATTCAAGAATCAATGAGCACTTCTTC
. | 14 | TRBJ1-5 | TRBV10-2 | . | CASKSTGSNQPQHF | TGCGCCAGCAAGAGCACTGGGAGCAATCAACCCCAGCATTTT
many | 15 | TRBJ1-2 | TRBV5-1 | . | CASSLKFGHQGGYTF | TGCGCCAGCAGCTTGAAGTTCGGGCATCAGGGCGGCTACACCTTC
. | 11 | TRBJ1-2 | TRBV29-1 | . | CSALTASGYTF | TGCAGCGCCCTGACCGCAAGCGGCTACACCTTT